The 16 T cell receptor beta chains below all came from one sample that was sequenced in a study of shared clonotypes between healthy human individuals. Profiled with immunoSEQ multiplex PCR; TCRdb holds only in-frame clones, not every one. This sample has more than 500,000 clones, with roughly 95% found just once. As defined, naive CD8 cells were CD45RO-negative and positively selected for CCR7, with terminally differentiated effector memory CD45RA+ cells excluded. What was sequenced was naive CD8+ T cells sorted from blood. All receptors come from a woman aged 25 to 45 in good health.

As for this clone: This sample includes further DNA sequences coding for the same CDR3. This chain joins TRBV5-6 and TRBJ2-5, with D possibly being TRBD2 (7 bases). The CDR3 runs 13 residues. V was pared by 1 base and J by 5 bases, with 9 bases between. Germline V lookup: CDR1 SGHDT, CDR2 YYEEEE. The CDR3 sequence is CASSLWGGETQYF. CDR3 DNA sequence: TGTGCCAGCAGCTTGTGGGGGGGCGAGACCCAGTACTTC.

The CDR3 protein is CASSLGHNYEQYF. The CDR3 DNA follows: TGTGCCAGCAGTCTGGGACATAACTACGAGCAGTACTTC. The chain is built from TRBV28 and TRBJ2-7; the D gene is possibly TRBD1 (6 bases). This CDR3 comprises 13 residues. V lost 5 bases, J lost 3 bases, and 11 bases lay in between. Germline V gene lookup returns CDR1 MDHEN and CDR2 SYDVKM.

Only one count was recorded for this clone. This chain connects TRBV7-9 to TRBJ2-7, with TRBD2 matching over 13 bases. Germline-derived CDR1 and CDR2 are SEHNR and FQNEAQ (reference sequence). The trim removed 7 bases at V and 3 bases at J, leaving 12 bases unmatched. This CDR3 contains 17 residues. CDR3 sequence reads: CASTGLAGPRPLYEQYF. CDR3 coding DNA: TGTGCCAGCACGGGACTAGCGGGACCCCGGCCCCTCTACGAGCAGTACTTC.

This clone was found once. This chain connects TRBV18 to TRBJ2-3; possible D gene TRBD2, 7 bases. Trimming took 5 bases from V and 3 from J, leaving 15 bases between them. Germline CDR1 reads KGHSH; CDR2 reads LQKENI. The CDR3 loop spans 15 amino acids. CDR3 loop: CASSDRRGGTDTQYF. The DNA for the CDR3 is TGTGCCAGCTCAGACCGAAGGGGGGGAACAGATACGCAGTATTTT.

CDR3 in amino acids: CASSAGSYEQYF. The CDR3, as DNA: TGTGCCAGCAGTGCAGGGAGCTACGAGCAGTACTTC. V is TRBV6-1 and J is TRBJ2-7; D may correspond to TRBD1 or TRBD2 (5 bases each). With 4 bases removed from V and 3 bases from J, the gap between germline ends came to 7 bases. Germline V CDR1 and CDR2: MNHNS, SASEGT. This CDR3 is built from 12 residues.

The J gene is TRBJ2-7, the V gene TRBV11-2, with TRBD1 identical over 9 bases. The CDR3 is 13 residues long. The germline V gene encodes CDR1 SGHAT and CDR2 FQNNGV. V was pared by 10 bases and J by 4 bases, with 8 bases of the junction left unmatched. CDR3 DNA sequence: TGTGCCACAGCGGGGACAGGGACGTACGAGCAGTACTTC. This codes for CATAGTGTYEQYF.

The chain combines TRBV7-9 with TRBJ1-1, with 7 bases lining up with TRBD1. The CDR3 totals 18 residues. Germline V gene sequence: CDR1 SEHNR, CDR2 FQNEAQ (reference sequence). The V and J ends lost 5 bases and 0 bases, in that order; junction bases with no gene match: 15. This CDR3 is CASSPESWQGDMNTEAFF. As DNA, the CDR3 is TGTGCCAGCAGCCCAGAAAGTTGGCAGGGGGACATGAACACTGAAGCTTTCTTT.

The DNA of the CDR3 is TGTGCCAGCAGTTTCGTCGGACAGTACAATGAGCAGTTCTTC. Its protein is CASSFVGQYNEQFF. V is TRBV28 and J is TRBJ2-1, with TRBD1 as a possible D gene (6 bases). V was cut by 3 bases and J by 4 bases, with 10 bases left in between. The CDR3 extends over 14 amino acids. Germline V gives CDR1 MDHEN, CDR2 SYDVKM. The full variable domain, in which reference TRBV28 and TRBJ2-1 provide the parts outside the CDR3, is DVKVTQSSRYLVKRTGEKVFLECVQDMDHENMFWYRQDPGLGLRLIYFSYDVKMKEKGDIPEGYSVSREKKERFSLILESASTNQTSMYLCASSFVGQYNEQFFGPGTRLTVL.

For the CDR3, the DNA is TGTGCCAGCAGTTTCTGGGGGGCCTCGAACACCGGGGAGCTGTTTTTT. Translated, it gives CASSFWGASNTGELFF. The V gene is TRBV27, the J gene TRBJ2-2, with D tentatively TRBD1 or TRBD2 (6 bases each). The germline gives CDR1 MNHEY, CDR2 SMNVEV (reference sequence). CDR3 length equals 16 residues. Trimming removed 3 bases at V and 0 bases at J, with 11 bases between.

The chain has TRBV19 and TRBJ1-2; D is unclear. The CDR3 length is 16 residues. The germline V gene encodes CDR1 LNHDA and CDR2 SQIVND (reference sequence). With 3 bases removed from V and 7 bases from J, the gap between germline ends came to 21 bases. CDR3 in DNA: TGTGCCAGTAGTATTTATCCCGGTGGTTTGCCCTCTGGCTACACCTTC. Translating it yields CASSIYPGGLPSGYTF.

The chain combines TRBV28 with TRBJ2-5; TRBD2 matches at 11 bases. With V trimmed by 6 bases and J by 0 bases, 3 bases remained unmatched. Germline CDR1 and CDR2: MDHEN and SYDVKM. The CDR3 sequence is 15 residues long. CDR3 bases: TGTGCCAGCAGCGTAGCGGGAGGGTACCAAGAGACCCAGTACTTC. Translating gives CASSVAGGYQETQYF.

The chain recombines TRBV7-9 with TRBJ2-1, with D perhaps matching TRBD2 (5 bases). Germline assignment: CDR1 SEHNR and CDR2 FQNEAQ (reference sequence). Trimming shortened V by 0 bases and J by 4 bases, and 7 bases separated the two germline ends. CDR3 length: 14 amino acids. The CDR3 loop is CASSLAGEYNEQFF. CDR3 coding DNA: TGTGCCAGCAGCTTAGCGGGAGAATACAATGAGCAGTTCTTC.

This clone has a single count. The chain has TRBV10-3 and TRBJ2-7; 7 bases match TRBD1. CDR1 ENHRY and CDR2 SYGVKD come from the germline V gene. The V gene end was trimmed by 6 bases and the J gene end by 7 bases; junction bases not matched to a gene: 6. The CDR3 loop spans 12 amino acids. The CDR3 spells CAIRDRNREQYF. The CDR3, as DNA: TGTGCCATCAGGGACAGGAATCGAGAGCAGTACTTC.

The V and J genes are TRBV19 and TRBJ1-5; D remains unclear. The CDR3 runs 15 residues. V lost 0 bases, J lost 6 bases, and 12 bases lay in between. CDR1 LNHDA and CDR2 SQIVND come from the germline V gene (reference sequence). The CDR3 spells CASSIDVLGSQPQHF. CDR3 coding DNA: TGTGCCAGTAGTATAGACGTCCTGGGGAGTCAGCCCCAGCATTTT.

The chain couples TRBV27 to TRBJ2-6, with 10 bases identical to TRBD1. The germline gives CDR1 MNHEY, CDR2 SMNVEV (reference sequence). Trimming took 6 bases from V and 4 from J; bases not matched to a gene: 6. The length of the CDR3 is 16 residues. The CDR3 is CASSYGTGAGANVLTF. In DNA, the CDR3 is TGTGCCAGCAGCTACGGGACAGGGGCCGGGGCCAACGTCCTGACTTTC.

The chain links TRBV5-1 to TRBJ2-1, with 7 bases matching TRBD1. CDR1 and CDR2 from the germline V gene are SGHRS and YFSETQ. Unmatched junction bases numbered 8, after V lost 0 bases and J lost 5 bases. The CDR3 is made up of 16 amino acids. CDR3 sequence (DNA): TGCGCCAGCAGCTTGGTTGCCGGGACAGTTAACAATGAGCAGTTCTTC. Translating it yields CASSLVAGTVNNEQFF.